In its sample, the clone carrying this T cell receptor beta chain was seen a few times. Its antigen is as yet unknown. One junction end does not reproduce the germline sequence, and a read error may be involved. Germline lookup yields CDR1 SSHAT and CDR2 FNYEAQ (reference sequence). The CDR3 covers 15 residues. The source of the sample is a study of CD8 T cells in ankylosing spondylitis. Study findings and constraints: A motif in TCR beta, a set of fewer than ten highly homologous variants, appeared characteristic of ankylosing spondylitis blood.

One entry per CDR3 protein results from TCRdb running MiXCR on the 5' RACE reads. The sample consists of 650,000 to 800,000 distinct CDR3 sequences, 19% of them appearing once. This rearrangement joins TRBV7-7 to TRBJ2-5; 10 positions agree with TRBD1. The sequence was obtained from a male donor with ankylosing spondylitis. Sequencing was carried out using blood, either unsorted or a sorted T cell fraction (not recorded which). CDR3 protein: CASSLGGQGQETQYF. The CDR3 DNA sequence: TGTGCTAGCAGCTTAGGGGGACAGGGGCAGGAGACCCAGTACTTC.